This T cell receptor (beta chain) is from a study of T cells of healthy individuals. V was clipped by 8 bases and J by 4 bases, with 14 bases between them. Germline CDR1 MNHEY, CDR2 SVGAGI. The CDR3 spans 13 residues. TCRdb reanalysed the 5' RACE reads using MiXCR and keeps one entry per CDR3 protein. The sample consists of around 90,000 distinct CDR3 sequences, 4% to 5.5% of them appearing once. The chain employs TRBV6-5 and TRBJ1-1; a weak D match, TRBD1 (6 bases). The origin of this receptor is a female donor in good health. This chain's CDR3 is CASRGGAGTEAFF. The CDR3 DNA is TGTGCCAGCCGTGGGGGGGCCGGCACTGAAGCTTTCTTT.